The clone carrying this T cell receptor (beta chain) was recorded many times. Its antigen is unidentified. This sample stems from a study of regulatory T cells in long-lasting Graves disease. Broader study findings: Preferential use of TRBV28, TRBJ1-2 and TRBJ2-5 was seen in persistent disease.

The V and J ends lost 2 bases and 4 bases respectively, with 15 bases between them. Germline CDR1 is MDHEN and CDR2 is SYDVKM. The CDR3 covers 15 residues. iRepertoire HTBI primers and Arm-PCR of CDR3 regions built TCR beta libraries. TCRdb independently ran MiXCR on the multiplex PCR reads; one entry per CDR3 protein. The sample carries around 420,000 distinct CDR3 sequences, roughly 15% recorded once. Time point indicated: newly diagnosed GD, antithyroid drugs for less than 3 months. With RNA extracted from PBMCs as input, the TCR library was made. In addition, the sample was reused for a study of T cells in Graves' hyperthyroidism and ophthalmopathy.

Sample: peripheral blood mononuclear cells (PBMCs), taken at new diagnosis, from a patient treated with antithyroid drugs. This chain links TRBV28 with TRBJ2-7; a weak D match, TRBD1 (6 bases). The clonotype comes from a woman in her forties with Graves disease. Written as DNA, the CDR3 is TGTGCCAGCAGTTTAACGGCAGGGGTCGGGTACGAGCAGTACTTC. Translated: CASSLTAGVGYEQYF.